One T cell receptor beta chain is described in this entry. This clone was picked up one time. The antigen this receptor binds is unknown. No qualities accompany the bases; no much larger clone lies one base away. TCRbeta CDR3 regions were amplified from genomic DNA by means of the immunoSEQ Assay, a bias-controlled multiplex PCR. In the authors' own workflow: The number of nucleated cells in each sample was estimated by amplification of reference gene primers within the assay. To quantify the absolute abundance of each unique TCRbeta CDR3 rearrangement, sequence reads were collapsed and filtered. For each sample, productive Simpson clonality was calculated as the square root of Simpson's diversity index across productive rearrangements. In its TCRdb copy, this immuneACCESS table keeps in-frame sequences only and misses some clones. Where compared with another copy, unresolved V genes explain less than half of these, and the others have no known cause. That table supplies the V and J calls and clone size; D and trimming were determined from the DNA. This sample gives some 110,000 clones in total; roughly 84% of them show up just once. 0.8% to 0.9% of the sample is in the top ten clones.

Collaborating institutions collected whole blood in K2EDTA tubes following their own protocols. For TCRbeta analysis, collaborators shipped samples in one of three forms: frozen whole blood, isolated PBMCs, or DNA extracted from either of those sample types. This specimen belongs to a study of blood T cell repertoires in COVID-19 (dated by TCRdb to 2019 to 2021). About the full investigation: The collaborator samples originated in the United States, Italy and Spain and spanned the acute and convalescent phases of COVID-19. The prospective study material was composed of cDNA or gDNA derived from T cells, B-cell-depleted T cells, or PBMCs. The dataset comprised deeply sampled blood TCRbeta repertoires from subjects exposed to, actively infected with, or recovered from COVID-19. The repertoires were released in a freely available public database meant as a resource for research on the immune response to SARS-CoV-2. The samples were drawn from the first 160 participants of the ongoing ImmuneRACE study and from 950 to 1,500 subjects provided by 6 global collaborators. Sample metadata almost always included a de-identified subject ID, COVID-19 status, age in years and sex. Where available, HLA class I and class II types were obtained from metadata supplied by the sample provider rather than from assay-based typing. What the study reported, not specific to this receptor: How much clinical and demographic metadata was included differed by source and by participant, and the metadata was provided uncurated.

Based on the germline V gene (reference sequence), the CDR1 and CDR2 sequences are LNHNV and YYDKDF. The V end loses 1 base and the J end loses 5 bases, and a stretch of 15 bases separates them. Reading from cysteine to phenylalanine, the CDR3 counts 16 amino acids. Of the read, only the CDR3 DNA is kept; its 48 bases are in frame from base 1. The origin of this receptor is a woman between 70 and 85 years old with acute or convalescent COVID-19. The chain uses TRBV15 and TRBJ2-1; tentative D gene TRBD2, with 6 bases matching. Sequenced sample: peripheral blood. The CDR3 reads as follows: CATSRGSAGLNNEQFF. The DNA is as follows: TGTGCCACCAGCAGAGGGTCTGCGGGATTGAACAATGAGCAGTTCTTC.